This TCR beta chain stems from a study of shared clonotypes between healthy human individuals (dated by TCRdb to 2020 to 2021). In terms of the full investigation: Two women and a few men aged 18 to 49 years were included in the cohort. For each donor, three plates each were used for CD4 naive and CD4 memory, two plates were used for CD8 naive, and one plate was used for CD8 memory. Libraries were prepared and TCR repertoires were sequenced by different laboratories using diverse techniques, in order to increase sequencing depth and limit assay-specific biases. Leukapheresis yielded between about 0.85 and 10 billion PBMCs per donor. The study deeply sequenced blood TCR repertoires of about 5 healthy adults to estimate repertoire size and the extent of clonotype sharing between individuals.

Using the deep immunoSEQ assay, multiplex PCR amplified TCR CDR3 regions from genomic DNA. Extracted genomic DNA from each cell subset was distributed evenly across all wells of several immunoSEQ 96-well plates, and each plate was treated as a replicate. For sorted subsets, roughly 200 ng genomic DNA, equal to about 30,000 T cell genomes, was loaded into each replicate PCR. Purified libraries were measured with a Qubit 3.0 fluorometer, size-checked on a Bioanalyzer 2100, and measured again with the KAPA Library Quantification kit. Every immunoSEQ 96-well plate was sequenced on a separate single-read 150-cycle Illumina NextSeq 550 flow cell. Per the authors' processing: Because the immunoSEQ output included only junctional sequences and no quality scores, the filtering could not be the same as the filtering used for full-length reads. To assign V/J genes and CDR3, sequences were annotated against IMGT germline references using PyIR, a Python wrapper for IgBLAST v1.9. Any read was removed if the V/J assignment was weak (E-value above 1e-6), the CDR3 was missing, or the read contained stop codons, out-of-frame junctions, or ambiguous translated residues. V3J clonotypes were defined by identical inferred V gene, J gene, and CDR3 amino acid sequence. The percentage overlap between two repertoires was calculated by dividing the number of shared unique clonotypes by the size of the smaller repertoire. Repertoire richness was assessed with RTK rarefaction, the Chao1 estimator, and Recon v2.1 estimates of unobserved clonotypes. Generation probabilities for all TCRbeta clonotypes obtained by the gDNA method from a handful of donors were computed using OLGA. TCRdb limited this immuneACCESS table to in-frame rearrangements with V and J called. A share of clones is missing; checked studies link under half to unresolved V genes, and the rest is unexplained. That table supplies the V and J calls and clone size; D and trimming were determined from the DNA. The sample profile shows under 2,000,000 clones; about 95% of them were found once. Jointly, the top ten make up around 1.2% of the sample.

On this clone: Its antigen remains unidentified. Per-base quality was not reported, and no clone a single base away is much larger than it.

For the CD8 naive samples, CD45RO-negative cells were positively selected for CCR7, yielding a CD45RA+CCR7+ population from which TemRA cells were excluded. Donors were healthy HIV-negative adults with no recently reported acute infections or vaccinations. Every donor was a Caucasian adult residing in Nashville, Tennessee, USA. Blood was collected by leukapheresis, and PBMCs were isolated by Ficoll-Histopaque density gradient centrifugation and then cryopreserved in liquid nitrogen vapor phase. Purity and quantity of every magnetically sorted T cell population were checked by analytical flow cytometry. From each sorted fraction, genomic DNA was isolated and quantified by UV absorbance on a Nanodrop 2000c. Results and caveats for the whole study, not just this receptor: The genetic and exposure-history diversity represented was limited by the small number of donors. Compared with non-shared clonotypes, the clonotypes found in all four sorted-subset donors had higher generation probabilities. Naive subsets generally had larger estimated clonotype richness than memory subsets. Sampling was restricted to blood, and TCR repertoires in tissue are likely to differ from TCR repertoires in blood. Sharing across a few donors was observed for 4.5% to 6.5% of naive CD4, under 4% of naive CD8, about 2.3% of memory CD4, and about 0.38% of memory CD8 clonotypes. Pairwise subsampling led to the expectation that sequencing depth would affect the degree of clonotype sharing among donors. Even with the large sequencing depth, rarefaction of the sorted-subset datasets indicated that sequencing was incomplete.

V loses 5 bases, J loses 7 bases, and the germline ends lie 23 bases apart. From a lookup of the germline V gene (reference sequence), CDR1 and CDR2 are LNHDA and SQIVND. Counted from cysteine to phenylalanine, this CDR3 has 16 amino acids. Here the CDR3 DNA is all that survives: 48 bases in frame from base 1. The sequenced material came from naive CD8+ T cells sorted from blood. The cell subset or site label, as the study defines it: CD45RA+CCR7+. The receptor comes from a man younger than 30 in good health. The V gene is TRBV19 and the J gene is TRBJ1-2; perhaps TRBD1 is the D gene, with 6 bases matching. The bases are TGTGCCAGTAGTGAGAACCGTGTCGCAGGGGCGGCTGGCTACACCTTC. Its amino acids are CASSENRVAGAAGYTF.